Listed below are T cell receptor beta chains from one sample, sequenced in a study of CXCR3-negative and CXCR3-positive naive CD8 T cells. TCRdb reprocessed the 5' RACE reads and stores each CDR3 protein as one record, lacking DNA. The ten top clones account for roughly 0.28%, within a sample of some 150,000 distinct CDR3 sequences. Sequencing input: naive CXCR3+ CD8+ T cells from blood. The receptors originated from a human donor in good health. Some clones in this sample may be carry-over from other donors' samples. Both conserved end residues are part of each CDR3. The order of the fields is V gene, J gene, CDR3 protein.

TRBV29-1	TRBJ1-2	CSVLHRDGFLDYTF
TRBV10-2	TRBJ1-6	CATQPTGDSPLHF
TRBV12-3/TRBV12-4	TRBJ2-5	CASSPGTGGRETQYF
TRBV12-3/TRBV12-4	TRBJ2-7	CASSLRATYEQYF
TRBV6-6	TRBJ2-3	CASSYTSGGMGADTQYF
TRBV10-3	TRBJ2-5	CAAQADLQETQYF
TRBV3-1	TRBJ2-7	CASSQLGERSYEQYF
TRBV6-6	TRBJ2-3	CASSYSVGGRTFSTDTQYF
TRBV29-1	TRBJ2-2	CSVSGTGSSSTTGELFF
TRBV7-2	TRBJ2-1	CASSLRQGTHSYNEQFF
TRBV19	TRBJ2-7	CASSLLSGDEQYF
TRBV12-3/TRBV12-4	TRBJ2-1	CASVRGGNEQFF
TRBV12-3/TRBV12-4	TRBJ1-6	CASSLWQPNSPLHF
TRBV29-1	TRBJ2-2	CSVVANTGELFF
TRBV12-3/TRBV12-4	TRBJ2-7	CASSHGLAGIQNEQYF
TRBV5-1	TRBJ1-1	CASSSPGQGSTEAFF
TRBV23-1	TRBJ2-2	CASSQSGRGRPPGELFF
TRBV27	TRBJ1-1	CASSPTTGLNTEAFF
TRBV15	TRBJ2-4	CATSRDSGGINIQYF
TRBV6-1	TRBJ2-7	CASSWAYEQYF
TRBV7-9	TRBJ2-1	CASSLAAGTFNEQFF
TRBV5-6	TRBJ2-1	CASSREGGYNEQFF
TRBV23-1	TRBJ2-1	CASSPHATSGRASYNEQFF
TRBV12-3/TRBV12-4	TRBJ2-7	CASSFSRGYEQYF
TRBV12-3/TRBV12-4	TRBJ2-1	CASSAWLAGANNEQFF
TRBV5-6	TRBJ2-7	CARSLLAGYHEQYF
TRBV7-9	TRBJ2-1	CASSLLFEGGSNEQFF
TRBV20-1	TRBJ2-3	CSARDFGLAGARADTQYF
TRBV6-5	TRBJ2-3	CASSSDRLLTDTQYF
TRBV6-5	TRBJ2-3	CASNSRGTDTQYF
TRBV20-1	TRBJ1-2	CSARDPGGYTF
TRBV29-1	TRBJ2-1	CSVEGQGGDEQFF
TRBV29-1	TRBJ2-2	CSVLGTGELFF
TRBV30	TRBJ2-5	CAWRSRGQETQYF
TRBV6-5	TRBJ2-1	CASSYFSGSYNEQFF
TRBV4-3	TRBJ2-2	CASSQGRDRVEDTGELFF
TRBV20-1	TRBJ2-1	CSARVWDPRDSTYNEQFF
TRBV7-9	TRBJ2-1	CASSLAAGGYYNEQFF
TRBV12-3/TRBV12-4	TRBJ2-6	CASSLFAGIDTGANVLTF
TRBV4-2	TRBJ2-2	CASSPLTSGGTNTGELFF
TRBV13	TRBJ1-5	CASADGVNQPQHF
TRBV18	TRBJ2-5	CASSSLGGEGETQYF
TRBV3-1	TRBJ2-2	CASSQDLRVQVGELFF
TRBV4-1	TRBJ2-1	CASSHRGPYNEQFF
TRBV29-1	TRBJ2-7	CSVDIREGPRDEQYF
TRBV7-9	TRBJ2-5	CASSLDPEETQYF
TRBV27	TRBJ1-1	CASSFGFSTEAFF
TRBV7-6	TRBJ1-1	CASSNTGADDAFF
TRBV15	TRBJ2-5	CATSSGIRGLETQYF
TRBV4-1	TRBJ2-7	CASSPNSRPYEQYF
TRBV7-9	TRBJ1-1	CASSLSGDTEAFF